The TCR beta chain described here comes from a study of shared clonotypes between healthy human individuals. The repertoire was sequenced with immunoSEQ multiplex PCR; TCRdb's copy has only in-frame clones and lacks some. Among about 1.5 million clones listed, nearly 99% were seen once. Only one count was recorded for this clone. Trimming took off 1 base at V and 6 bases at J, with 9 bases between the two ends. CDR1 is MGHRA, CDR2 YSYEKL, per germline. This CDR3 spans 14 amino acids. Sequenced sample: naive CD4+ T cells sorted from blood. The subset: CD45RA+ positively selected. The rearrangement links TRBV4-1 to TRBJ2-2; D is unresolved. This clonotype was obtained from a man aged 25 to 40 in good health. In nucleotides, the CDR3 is TGCGCCAGCAGCCAAGTTAGGGTCTCCGGGGAGCTGTTTTTT. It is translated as CASSQVRVSGELFF.